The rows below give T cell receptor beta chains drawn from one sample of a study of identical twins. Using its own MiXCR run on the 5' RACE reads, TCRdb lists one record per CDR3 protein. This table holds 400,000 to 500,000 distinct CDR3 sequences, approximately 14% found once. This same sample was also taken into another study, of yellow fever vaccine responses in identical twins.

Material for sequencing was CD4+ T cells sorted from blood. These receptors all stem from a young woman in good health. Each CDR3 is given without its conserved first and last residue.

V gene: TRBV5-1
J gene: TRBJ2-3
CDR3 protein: ASSLGSSAIDTQY

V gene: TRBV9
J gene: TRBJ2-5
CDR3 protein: ASSVVGGQETQY

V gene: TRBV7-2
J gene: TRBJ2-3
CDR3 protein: ASSFQQLAGLTDTQY

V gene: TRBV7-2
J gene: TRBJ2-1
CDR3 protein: ASSPQRGRVEQF

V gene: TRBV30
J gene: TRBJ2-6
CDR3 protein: AWSYDISGANVLT

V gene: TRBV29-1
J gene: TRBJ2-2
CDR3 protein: SVGDRGPTGELF

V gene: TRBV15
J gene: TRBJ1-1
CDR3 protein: ATSRVGTGNTEAF

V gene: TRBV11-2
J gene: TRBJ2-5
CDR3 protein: ASSRNSGGAQETQY

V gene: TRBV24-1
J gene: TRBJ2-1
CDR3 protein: ATSDLRTDEQF

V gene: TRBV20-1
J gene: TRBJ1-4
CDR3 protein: SAEGDSTNEKLF

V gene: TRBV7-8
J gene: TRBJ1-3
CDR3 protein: ASSLLGLPSGNTIY

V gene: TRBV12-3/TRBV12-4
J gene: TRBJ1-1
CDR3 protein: ASSLWVGTEAF

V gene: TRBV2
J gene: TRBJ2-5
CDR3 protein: ASRGGQGRETQY

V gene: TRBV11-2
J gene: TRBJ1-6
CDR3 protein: ASSKTTGSPLH

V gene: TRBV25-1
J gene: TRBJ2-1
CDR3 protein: ASAGTSGFPF

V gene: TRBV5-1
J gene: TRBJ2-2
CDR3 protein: ASRRQGPNTGELF

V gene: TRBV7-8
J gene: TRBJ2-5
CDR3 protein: ASSSPSFGETQY